The clone carrying this TCR beta chain was seen many times. Antigen unknown. One entry per CDR3 protein results from TCRdb running MiXCR on the 5' RACE reads. The sample includes approximately 700,000 distinct CDR3 sequences, around 5.7% of them seen just once. This sample was taken from a study of identical twins. Study-wide points: Abundant cord blood beta clonotypes carried fewer insertions; memory repertoires showed none. In zero-insertion analyses, partial confounding could arise from invariant MAIT and iNKT cells.

J gave up 0 bases and V 4 bases, and 6 bases lay outside the gene matches. CDR1 is SGHRS and CDR2 is YFSETQ in the germline V gene. This CDR3 has 17 residues. The V call is TRBV5-1, the J call TRBJ2-1; 11 bases line up with TRBD2. The sequence was obtained from a man between 18 and 35 years old in good health. What was sequenced was naive T cells sorted from blood. The CDR3 sequence is CASSTGLAVLSYNEQFF. The CDR3 DNA reads TGCGCCAGCAGCACGGGACTAGCGGTCCTCTCCTACAATGAGCAGTTCTTC.